The present T cell receptor beta chain was sequenced within a study of human T cells and chemical hapten exposure. Study-wide results and limits: TCRs exceeding a frequency of 1 in 1000 stayed unchanged under DPC sensitization.

Germline CDR1 reads SGHTA; CDR2 reads FQGNSA. V was shortened by 7 bases and J by 8 bases, with 18 bases between the two germline ends. CDR3 length equals 14 residues. In the study's own analysis: Sample TCR counts, which ranged from about 20,000 to 690,600, had a median of approximately 95,000. Each CDR3 protein is one row after TCRdb ran MiXCR on the RACE reads. TCRdb assigned the V and J calls; the authors' analysis was not used. The sample includes tens of thousands of distinct CDR3 sequences, about 10% of them seen just once. Specified time point: patch test 3, about 24 weeks after DPC sensitization. Treatment defined: therapeutic diphenylcyclopropenone sensitization with weekly scalp DPC. This clonotype was observed many times. Its antigen is not known.

The receptor was isolated from a woman in her 50s with alopecia areata. Some clones in this sample may be carry-over from other donors' samples. This specimen consisted of whole blood, obtained in connection with sensitization to the hapten diphenylcyclopropenone (DPC). The V and J genes are TRBV7-2 and TRBJ1-3; tentative D call: TRBD1 (5 bases). CDR3 sequence reads: CASTPRGAGDTIYF. Written as DNA, the CDR3 is TGTGCCAGCACCCCGCGGGGTGCGGGGGACACCATATATTTT.